A single sample gave rise to the 12 T cell receptor beta chains below, sequenced in a study of cytomegalovirus exposure and HLA in healthy donors. The PCR used 60 Vbeta and 13 Jbeta primers. The repertoire was sequenced with immunoSEQ multiplex PCR; TCRdb's copy has only in-frame clones and lacks some. The sample records 75,000 to 100,000 clones, about three quarters being singletons. Sequences were obtained from PBMCs. These receptors were taken from a man aged 35 to 55 in good health and CMV-seronegative.

J is TRBJ2-3 and V is TRBV5-1; 11 bases fit TRBD2. Germline CDR1 is SGHRS and CDR2 is YFSETQ. The CDR3 has 17 amino acids. Trimming removed 4 bases from V and 3 bases from J; junction bases left unmatched: 10. The CDR3 loop is CASSRRARLAGTDTQYF. For the CDR3, the DNA is TGCGCCAGCAGCCGCCGGGCCCGACTAGCGGGAACAGATACGCAGTATTTT. The variable domain in full, with the rest retrieved from reference TRBV5-1 and TRBJ2-3, is KAGVTQTPRYLIKTRGQQVTLSCSPISGHRSVSWYQQTPGQGLQFLFEYFSETQRNKGNFPGRFSGRQFSNSRSEMNVSTLELGDSALYLCASSRRARLAGTDTQYFGPGTRLTVL.

In this sample, this clone turned up once. The chain links TRBV5-4 to TRBJ2-6, with 12 bases fitting TRBD1. This CDR3 comprises 18 residues. Germline V CDR1 and CDR2: SGHNT, YYREEE (reference sequence). The V and J ends lost 1 base and 2 bases, in that order; junction bases with no gene match: 4. DNA of the CDR3: TGTGCCAGCAGCTTGCAGGGACAGGGGGCGACTGGGGCCAACGTCCTGACTTTC. Protein: CASSLQGQGATGANVLTF.

In regard to this clone: It is likely a read error, because the conserved phenylalanine at the end of the CDR3 is missing. The DNA is omitted, as the CDR3 cannot be located on it reliably, and the CDR3 follows TCRdb's listing. J is TRBJ1-5 and V is TRBV6-5; TRBD1 is the table's D call, not checked against the DNA. Germline V CDR1 and CDR2: MNHEY, SVGAGI. The CDR3 is 8 amino acids long, termini counted. This CDR3 reads CASRTSGV.

The chain links TRBV7-6 to TRBJ2-7; D gene ambiguous. The CDR3 has 14 amino acids. Per the germline V gene, CDR1 is SGHVS and CDR2 is FNYEAQ. Trimming removed 1 base at V and 4 bases at J, with 11 bases between. The CDR3 protein is CASSLGALPYEQYF. The CDR3 coding sequence is TGTGCCAGCAGCTTAGGGGCCCTCCCTTACGAGCAGTACTTC.

This chain uses TRBV13 with TRBJ2-2; D is possibly TRBD1 (6 bases). Germline CDR1 PRHDT, CDR2 FYEKMQ (reference sequence). This CDR3 is 14 amino acids long. V was cut by 8 bases and J by 4 bases, with 14 bases left in between. CDR3 bases: TGTGCCAGCCAAGATCTCAGGGGCACCGGGGAGCTGTTTTTT. This translates into CASQDLRGTGELFF.

This clone is a singleton in its sample. The chain uses TRBV2 and TRBJ2-5, with 9 bases identical to TRBD1. With 6 bases clipped from V and 1 base from J, the junction kept 3 bases outside the gene matches. CDR3 length: 14 residues. Germline CDR1 and CDR2: SNHLY and FYNNEI. The CDR3 sequence is CASRVDRGQETQYF. As DNA, the CDR3 is TGTGCCAGCAGGGTGGACAGGGGCCAAGAGACCCAGTACTTC.

The V call is TRBV6-5, the J call TRBJ2-7; 10 nucleotides line up with TRBD2. There are 16 residues in the CDR3. Looked up from germline, CDR1 is MNHEY and CDR2 is SVGAGI. With 0 bases clipped from V and 6 bases from J, the junction kept 8 bases outside the gene matches. In DNA form, the CDR3 reads TGTGCCAGCAGTTACTCGAAGCAGCGGGGGGGCCTCGAGCAGTACTTC. Protein sequence: CASSYSKQRGGLEQYF.

The V gene is TRBV4-1, the J gene TRBJ1-3; perhaps TRBD1 as D (5 bases). The length of the CDR3 is 16 residues. V shed 2 bases and J shed 0 bases, with 11 bases lying between them. Germline lookup yields CDR1 MGHRA and CDR2 YSYEKL. The CDR3 protein is CASSQRQRSSGNTIYF. CDR3 DNA: TGCGCCAGCAGCCAAAGACAGAGGTCCTCTGGAAACACCATATATTTT.

V gene TRBV14 combines with J gene TRBJ1-1; 7 bases are a match to TRBD1. This CDR3 has 15 amino acids. Germline values: CDR1 SGHDN, CDR2 FVKESK. The V and J ends lost 1 base and 0 bases, in that order; junction bases with no gene match: 2. CDR3 coding DNA: TGTGCCAGCAGCCAAGTGGACAGGATGAACACTGAAGCTTTCTTT. Its protein is CASSQVDRMNTEAFF.

The chain couples TRBV7-9 to TRBJ1-1; tentatively, D is TRBD1 (6 bases). V lost 8 bases to trimming and J lost 1 base, with 11 bases between them. The CDR3 contains 13 residues. Germline CDR1 is SEHNR and CDR2 is FQNEAQ (reference sequence). The CDR3 spells CASLTQGNTEAFF. The CDR3 nucleotides read TGTGCCAGCCTAACACAGGGGAACACTGAAGCTTTCTTT.

This sequence joins TRBV28 and TRBJ1-5; 10 bases are a match to TRBD1. This CDR3 contains 17 residues. J lost 2 bases, V lost 5 bases, and 9 bases had no gene match. Germline lookup yields CDR1 MDHEN and CDR2 SYDVKM. CDR3 DNA sequence: TGTGCCAGCAGTGTACAAGCCGGGACAGGGGGCAATCAGCCCCAGCATTTT. Protein sequence: CASSVQAGTGGNQPQHF.

The CDR3 loop is CASRDNSGYTEAFF. The CDR3 bases are TGTGCCAGCAGAGATAATTCGGGTTACACTGAAGCTTTCTTT. The V and J genes are TRBV6-1 and TRBJ1-1; D not resolved. Germline-derived CDR1 and CDR2 are MNHNS and SASEGT. Trimming left V 6 bases short and J 3 bases short, with 14 bases between. The CDR3 loop spans 14 amino acids.